A single sample gave rise to the 13 T cell receptor beta chains below, sequenced in a study of blood T cell repertoires in COVID-19. Clones were read by immunoSEQ multiplex PCR, and TCRdb kept only the in-frame ones, dropping some. The table records about 250,000 clones, 65% to 90% of them present only once. The sequencing input was peripheral blood. These TCRs come from a woman aged 80 or over with active or convalescent COVID-19.

The chain has TRBV11-2 and TRBJ1-3, with TRBD1 matching 11 bases. The V gene end was trimmed by 5 bases and the J gene end by 6 bases; junction bases not matched to a gene: 6. The germline gives CDR1 SGHAT, CDR2 FQNNGV. The CDR3 runs 15 residues. Here the CDR3 DNA reads TGTGCCAGCAGCCCTAGGACAGGGGGCGAAAACACCATATATTTT. Protein sequence: CASSPRTGGENTIYF.

This clone came up a few times. The J gene is TRBJ1-5, the V gene TRBV19; a possible D gene is TRBD1 (6 bases). Germline CDR1 and CDR2: LNHDA and SQIVND (reference sequence). Trimming left V 5 bases short and J 6 bases short, with 11 bases between. The CDR3 is 13 residues long. DNA of the CDR3: TGTGCCAGTAGTCCGGGACATGTTCAGCCCCAGCATTTT. Its protein is CASSPGHVQPQHF.

This chain connects TRBV3-1 (or the pseudogene TRBV3-2) to TRBJ2-2; 8 nucleotides line up with TRBD2. Germline values: CDR1 LGHDT, CDR2 YNNKEL (reference sequence). With V trimmed by 4 bases and J by 5 bases, 9 bases remained unmatched. The CDR3 is 16 amino acids. CDR3 region: CASSPARGAWTGELFF. CDR3 DNA sequence: TGTGCCAGCAGCCCCGCGCGGGGGGCATGGACCGGGGAGCTGTTTTTT.

The chain uses TRBV6-6 and TRBJ1-4; 9 nucleotides agree with TRBD1. Germline values: CDR1 MNHNY, CDR2 SVGAGI (reference sequence). After removal of 5 bases from V and 6 bases from J, the junction contained 7 bases not matched to a gene. The CDR3 consists of 15 residues. CDR3 in DNA: TGTGCCAGCAGTAATCCTACAGGGGGCGATGAAAAACTGTTTTTT. This sequence encodes CASSNPTGGDEKLFF.

This chain joins TRBV6-5 and TRBJ1-4; D gene ambiguous. From germline, CDR1 is MNHEY and CDR2 SVGAGI. Trimming stripped 4 bases from V and 0 bases from J, with 6 bases between. This CDR3 has 14 residues. CDR3 bases: TGTGCCAGCAGTTCACACACAACTAATGAAAAACTGTTTTTT. It specifies CASSSHTTNEKLFF.

The chain uses TRBV2 and TRBJ1-1, with D possibly TRBD1 on 6 matching bases. The CDR3 consists of 12 residues. The germline V gene has CDR1 SNHLY and CDR2 FYNNEI. Trimming took off 5 bases at V and 11 bases at J, with 15 bases between the two ends. This CDR3 is CASSTGSRRAFF. The CDR3, as DNA: TGTGCCAGCAGTACAGGGTCGCGGAGGGCTTTCTTT.

The chain joins TRBV5-1 to TRBJ2-1; TRBD2 agrees at 15 bases. Germline-derived CDR1 and CDR2 are SGHRS and YFSETQ. Trimming cost V 3 bases and J 9 bases; bases outside gene matches: 10. The CDR3 contains 17 residues. CDR3 DNA sequence: TGCGCCAGCAGCTCGGGGACTAGCGGGAGGCTTAGTGGTGAGCAGTTCTTC. Protein sequence: CASSSGTSGRLSGEQFF.

The chain has TRBV18 and TRBJ2-3; D might be TRBD2 (6 bases). Germline loops: CDR1 KGHSH, CDR2 LQKENI. The V end lost 0 bases, the J end lost 4 bases, and 14 bases lay between the germline ends. CDR3 size: 16 residues. Here the CDR3 DNA reads TGTGCCAGCTCACCACCGATCGGGAGAGGAGCAGATACGCAGTATTTT. Translating it yields CASSPPIGRGADTQYF.

The chain is built from TRBV30 and TRBJ2-7; D may be TRBD1 (5 bases). The V gene's germline CDR1 is GTSNPN and CDR2 SVGIG (reference sequence). The CDR3 sequence is 13 residues long. Trimming removed 8 bases at V and 9 bases at J, with 23 bases between. In nucleotides, the CDR3 is TGTGCCGTGGACGGGCCAGGGATAGGGGTGCAGTACTTC. Translating it yields CAVDGPGIGVQYF.

The chain carries TRBV4-1 and TRBJ2-7, with 9 bases identical to TRBD2. Losses at the gene ends were 5 bases for V and 2 bases for J; bases not matched to a gene: 10. This CDR3 has 16 amino acids. The germline CDR1 and CDR2 sequences are MGHRA and YSYEKL. DNA for the CDR3: TGCGCCAGCAGCTCGCCCGGGACTAGCCTAGCCTACGAGCAGTACTTC. This codes for CASSSPGTSLAYEQYF.

This rearrangement joins TRBV10-3 to TRBJ2-1; 9 bases map to TRBD2. Germline CDR1 reads ENHRY; CDR2 reads SYGVKD. V gave up 11 bases and J gave up 5 bases; unmatched junction bases: 19. The length of the CDR3 is 17 residues. This CDR3 is CASQSTAGAGGNNEQFF. CDR3 nucleotides: TGTGCCTCCCAAAGCACTGCGGGTGCGGGAGGGAACAATGAGCAGTTCTTC.

The chain joins TRBV6-5 to TRBJ1-4; 7 bases map to TRBD1. The length of the CDR3 is 15 residues. J was trimmed by 7 bases and V by 0 bases; bases with no gene match: 5. Germline loops: CDR1 MNHEY, CDR2 SVGAGI. The CDR3 reads CASSYSQGKFEKLFF. DNA for the CDR3: TGTGCCAGCAGTTACTCACAGGGGAAGTTTGAAAAACTGTTTTTT.

V and J are TRBV29-1 and TRBJ1-4; D is uncertain. Germline CDR1 and CDR2: SQVTM and ANQGSEA. CDR3 size: 13 residues. Trimming took off 6 bases at V and 7 bases at J, with 15 bases between the two ends. Here the CDR3 reads CSVQGTGGEKLFF. The CDR3 region has the DNA TGCAGCGTACAAGGAACCGGCGGTGAAAAACTGTTTTTT.